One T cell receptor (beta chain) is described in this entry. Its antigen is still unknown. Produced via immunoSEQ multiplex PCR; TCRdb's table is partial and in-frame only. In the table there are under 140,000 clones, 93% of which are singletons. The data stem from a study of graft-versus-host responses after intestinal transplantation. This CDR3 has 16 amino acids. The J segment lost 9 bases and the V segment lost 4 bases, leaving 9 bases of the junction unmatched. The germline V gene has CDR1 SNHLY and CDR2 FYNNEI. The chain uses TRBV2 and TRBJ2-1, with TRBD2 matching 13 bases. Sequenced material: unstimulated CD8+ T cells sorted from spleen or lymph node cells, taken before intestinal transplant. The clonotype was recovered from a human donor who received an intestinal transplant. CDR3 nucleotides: TGTGCCAGCAGTGGGCACGCTGGGACTAGCGGGGCTGAGCAGTTCTTC. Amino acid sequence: CASSGHAGTSGAEQFF.